This paragraph covers one T cell receptor beta chain sequence. Per the germline V gene, CDR1 is LNHDA and CDR2 is SQIVND (reference sequence). The CDR3 runs to 10 residues. V was clipped by 4 bases and J by 11 bases, with 8 bases between them. The data originate from a study of blood T cell repertoires in COVID-19. The method was immunoSEQ multiplex PCR; TCRdb's version includes in-frame clones alone and lacks a portion of them. The sample gives roughly 300,000 clones, 88% of which show up once; 9.4% is in the top ten. The clonotype originates from a man younger than 30 with active or convalescent COVID-19. The V and J genes are TRBV19 and TRBJ1-1; tentatively, D is TRBD1 (6 bases). Sequencing was performed on peripheral blood. CDR3 in amino acids: CASSTGVAFF. CDR3 bases: TGTGCCAGTAGTACAGGGGTGGCTTTCTTT.